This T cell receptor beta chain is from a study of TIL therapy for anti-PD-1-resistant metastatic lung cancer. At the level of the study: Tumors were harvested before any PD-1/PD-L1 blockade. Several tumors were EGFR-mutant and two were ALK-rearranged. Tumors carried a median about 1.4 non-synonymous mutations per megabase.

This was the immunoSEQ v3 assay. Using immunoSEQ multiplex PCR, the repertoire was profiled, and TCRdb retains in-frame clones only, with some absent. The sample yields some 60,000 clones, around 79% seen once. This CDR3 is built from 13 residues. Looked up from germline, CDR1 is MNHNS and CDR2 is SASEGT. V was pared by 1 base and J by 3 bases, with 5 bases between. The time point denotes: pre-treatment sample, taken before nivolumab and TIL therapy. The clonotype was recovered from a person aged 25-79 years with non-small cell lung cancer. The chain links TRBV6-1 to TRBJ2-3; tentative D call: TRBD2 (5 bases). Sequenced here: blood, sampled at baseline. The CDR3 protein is CASSEGETDTQYF. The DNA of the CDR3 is TGTGCCAGCAGTGAAGGGGAGACAGATACGCAGTATTTT.